This entry is about one T cell receptor beta chain. The data are from a study of shared clonotypes between healthy human individuals. The length of the CDR3 is 14 residues. CDR1 is SNHLY and CDR2 is FYNNEI in the germline V gene. The V and J ends lost 4 bases and 4 bases respectively, with 13 bases between them. The data were produced by immunoSEQ multiplex PCR, yet TCRdb's version contains in-frame clones alone and is incomplete. The data show about 2.4 million clones, approximately 93% seen once. Sample: naive CD4+ T cells from PBMCs. Specified subset: CD45RA+ positively selected. The chain employs TRBV2 and TRBJ1-2; D is ambiguous. The TCR comes from a man between 18 and 29 years old in good health. Some clones in this sample may be carry-over from other donors' samples. Here the CDR3 reads CASSGFRITYGYTF. The CDR3, as DNA: TGTGCCAGCAGTGGGTTCCGGATCACCTATGGCTACACCTTC.